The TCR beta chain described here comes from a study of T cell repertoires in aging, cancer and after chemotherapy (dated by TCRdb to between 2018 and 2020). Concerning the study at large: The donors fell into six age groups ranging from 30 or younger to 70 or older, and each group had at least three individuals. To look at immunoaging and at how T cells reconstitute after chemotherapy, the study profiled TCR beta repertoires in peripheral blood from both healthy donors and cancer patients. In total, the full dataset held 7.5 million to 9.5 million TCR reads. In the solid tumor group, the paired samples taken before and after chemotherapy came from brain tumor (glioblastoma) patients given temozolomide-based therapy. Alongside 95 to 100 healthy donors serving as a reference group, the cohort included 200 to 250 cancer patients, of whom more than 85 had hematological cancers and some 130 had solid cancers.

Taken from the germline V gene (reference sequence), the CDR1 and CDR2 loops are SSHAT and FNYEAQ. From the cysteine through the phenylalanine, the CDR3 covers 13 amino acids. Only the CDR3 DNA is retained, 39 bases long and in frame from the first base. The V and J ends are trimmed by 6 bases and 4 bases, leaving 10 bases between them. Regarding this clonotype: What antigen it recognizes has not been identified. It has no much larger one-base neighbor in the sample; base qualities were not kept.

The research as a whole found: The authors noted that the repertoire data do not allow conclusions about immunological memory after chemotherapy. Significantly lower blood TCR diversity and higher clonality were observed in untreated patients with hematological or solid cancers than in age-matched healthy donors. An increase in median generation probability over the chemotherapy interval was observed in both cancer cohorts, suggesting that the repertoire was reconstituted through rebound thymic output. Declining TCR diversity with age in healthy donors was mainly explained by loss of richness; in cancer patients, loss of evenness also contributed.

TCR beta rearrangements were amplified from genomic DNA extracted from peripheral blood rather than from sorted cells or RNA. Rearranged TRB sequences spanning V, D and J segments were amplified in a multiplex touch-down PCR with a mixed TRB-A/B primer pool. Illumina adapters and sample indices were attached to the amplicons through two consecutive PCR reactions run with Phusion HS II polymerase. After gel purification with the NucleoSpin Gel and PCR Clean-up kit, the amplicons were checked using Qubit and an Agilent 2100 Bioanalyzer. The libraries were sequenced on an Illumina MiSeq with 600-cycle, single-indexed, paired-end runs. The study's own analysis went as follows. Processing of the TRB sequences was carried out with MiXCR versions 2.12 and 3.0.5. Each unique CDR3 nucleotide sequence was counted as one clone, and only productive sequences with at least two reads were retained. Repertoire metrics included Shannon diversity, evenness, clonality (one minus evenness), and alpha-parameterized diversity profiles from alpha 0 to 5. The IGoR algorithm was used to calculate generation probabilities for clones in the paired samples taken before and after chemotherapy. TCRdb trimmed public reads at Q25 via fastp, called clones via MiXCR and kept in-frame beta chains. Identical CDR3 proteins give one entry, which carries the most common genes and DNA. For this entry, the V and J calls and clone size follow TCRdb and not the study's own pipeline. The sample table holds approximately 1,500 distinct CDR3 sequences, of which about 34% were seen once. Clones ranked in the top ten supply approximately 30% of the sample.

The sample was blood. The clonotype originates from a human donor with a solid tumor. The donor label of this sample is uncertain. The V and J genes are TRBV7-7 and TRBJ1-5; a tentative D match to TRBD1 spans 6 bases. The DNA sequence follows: TGTGCCAGCAGACAGGGACCTAATCAGCCCCAGCATTTT. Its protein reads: CASRQGPNQPQHF.